This T cell receptor beta chain originates from a study of T-cell memory formation after mild COVID-19. On the study more broadly: Largely donor-specific TCR clusters were found.

TCRdb itself ran the 5' RACE reads through MiXCR, one entry per CDR3 protein. Of around 390,000 distinct CDR3 sequences listed, 15% to 20% are singletons. This clonotype was picked up a small number of times. Losses at the gene ends were 5 bases for V and 0 bases for J; bases not matched to a gene: 7. This CDR3 has 17 amino acids. The germline gives CDR1 MNHEY, CDR2 SVGEGT. The gene calls are TRBV6-2 or TRBV6-3 and TRBJ1-5; 10 bases align to TRBD1. This receptor was taken from a man aged 18 to 29 who had mild COVID-19 (a few samples of this study predate the infection). Cell type and time point are not known. Sequenced material: PBMCs or a T cell subset sorted from them (not recorded which). The CDR3 protein is CASSPRQGAFSNQPQHF. As DNA, the CDR3 is TGTGCCAGCAGTCCGCGACAGGGGGCTTTTAGCAATCAGCCCCAGCATTTT.